This TCR beta chain originates from a study of B cell selection in AIRE deficiency. Conventional CD4 T cells were sorted as CD4+CD127+ cells. CDR1 SGHDT and CDR2 YYEEEE come from the germline V gene. Deletions cut 2 bases from V and 5 bases from J, with 7 bases between. This CDR3 contains 12 residues. The data were produced by immunoSEQ multiplex PCR, yet TCRdb's version contains in-frame clones alone and is incomplete. The sample yields tens of thousands of clones, approximately 97% seen once. The sample taken for sequencing was conventional CD4+ T cells sorted from PBMCs. The receptor was derived from a human donor with AIRE deficiency. The rearrangement joins TRBV5-6 to TRBJ1-1; D remains unclear. CDR3 residues: CASSLEWTEAFF. The DNA of the CDR3 is TGTGCCAGCAGCTTAGAGTGGACTGAAGCTTTCTTT.